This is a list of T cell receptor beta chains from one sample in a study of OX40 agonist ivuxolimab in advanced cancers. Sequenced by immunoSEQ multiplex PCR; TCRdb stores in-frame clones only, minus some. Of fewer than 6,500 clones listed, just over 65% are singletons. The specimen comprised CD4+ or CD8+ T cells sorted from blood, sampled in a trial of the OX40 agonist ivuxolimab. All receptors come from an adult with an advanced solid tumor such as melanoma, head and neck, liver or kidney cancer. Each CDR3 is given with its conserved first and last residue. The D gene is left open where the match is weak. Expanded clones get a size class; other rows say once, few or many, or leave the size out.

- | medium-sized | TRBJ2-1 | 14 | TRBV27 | CAIRRGGVNNEQFF | TGTGCCATCCGGAGGGGCGGGGTAAACAATGAGCAGTTCTTC
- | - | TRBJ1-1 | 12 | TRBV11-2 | CASSLIVAEAFF | TGTGCCAGCAGCTTAATCGTCGCCGAAGCTTTCTTT
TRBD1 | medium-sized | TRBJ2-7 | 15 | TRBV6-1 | CASRDRDPSSYEQYF | TGTGCCAGCAGGGACAGGGATCCCTCGTCCTACGAGCAGTACTTC
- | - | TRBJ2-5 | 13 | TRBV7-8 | CASSDDLGETQYF | TGTGCCAGCAGCGACGACTTGGGGGAGACCCAGTACTTC
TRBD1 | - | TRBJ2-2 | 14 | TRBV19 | CASVMDREDGELFF | TGTGCCAGTGTGATGGACAGGGAAGACGGGGAGCTGTTTTTT
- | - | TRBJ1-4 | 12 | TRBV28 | CASSYGAEKLFF | TGTGCCAGCAGTTACGGGGCTGAAAAACTGTTTTTT
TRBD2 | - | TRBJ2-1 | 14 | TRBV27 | CASSYLAGLNEQFF | TGTGCCAGCAGTTATCTAGCGGGATTAAATGAGCAGTTCTTC
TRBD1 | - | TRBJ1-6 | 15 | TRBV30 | CACSQGQGYNSPLHF | TGTGCCTGCTCTCAGGGACAGGGCTATAATTCACCCCTCCACTTT
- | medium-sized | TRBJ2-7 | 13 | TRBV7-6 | CASSPGPNYEQYF | TGTGCCAGCAGCCCCGGGCCAAACTACGAGCAGTACTTC
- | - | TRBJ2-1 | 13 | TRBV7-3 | CASSYGGYNEQFF | TGTGCCAGCAGCTACGGAGGGTACAATGAGCAGTTCTTC
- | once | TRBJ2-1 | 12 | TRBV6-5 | CASSYGVNEQFF | TGTGCCAGCAGTTACGGGGTCAATGAGCAGTTCTTC
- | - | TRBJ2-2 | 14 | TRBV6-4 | CASSERENTGELFF | TGTGCCAGCAGTGAGCGGGAGAACACCGGGGAGCTGTTTTTT
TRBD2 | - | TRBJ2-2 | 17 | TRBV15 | CATSRDLREGNTGELFF | TGTGCCACCAGCAGAGATTTGCGGGAGGGGAACACCGGGGAGCTGTTTTTT
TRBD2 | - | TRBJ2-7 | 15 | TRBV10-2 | CASTTSGSSSYEQYF | TGCGCCAGCACGACTAGCGGGAGCAGCTCCTACGAGCAGTACTTC
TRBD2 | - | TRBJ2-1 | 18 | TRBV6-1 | CASSAKRLAGLNYNEQFF | TGTGCCAGCAGTGCGAAGAGACTAGCGGGCCTCAATTACAATGAGCAGTTCTTC
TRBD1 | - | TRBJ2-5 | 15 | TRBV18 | CASSPPEGAQETQYF | TGTGCCAGCTCACCACCCGAGGGGGCACAAGAGACCCAGTACTTC
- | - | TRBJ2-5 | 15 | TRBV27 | CASSYAGGGEETQYF | TGTGCCAGCAGTTACGCGGGTGGAGGGGAAGAGACCCAGTACTTC
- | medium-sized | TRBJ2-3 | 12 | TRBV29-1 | CSVWGGTDTQYF | TGCAGCGTGTGGGGTGGCACAGATACGCAGTATTTT
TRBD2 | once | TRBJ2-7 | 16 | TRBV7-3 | CASSLAPAGAVAEQYF | TGTGCCAGCAGCTTAGCCCCCGCGGGAGCCGTCGCCGAGCAGTACTTC
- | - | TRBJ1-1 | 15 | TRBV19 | CASSIDQGVNTEAFF | TGTGCCAGTAGTATAGATCAGGGTGTGAACACTGAAGCTTTCTTT
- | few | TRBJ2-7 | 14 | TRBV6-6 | CASSPYLEGDEQYF | TGTGCCAGCAGCCCCTACCTCGAGGGCGACGAGCAGTACTTC
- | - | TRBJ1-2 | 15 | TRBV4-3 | CASSQEERGYYGYTF | TGCGCCAGCAGCCAAGAGGAGCGGGGGTACTATGGCTACACCTTC
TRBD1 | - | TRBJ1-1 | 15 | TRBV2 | CARIGDRGEKSEAFF | TGTGCCAGAATAGGGGACAGGGGGGAAAAAAGTGAAGCTTTCTTT
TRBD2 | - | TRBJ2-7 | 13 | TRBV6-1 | CASSRPWREIRYF | TGTGCCAGCAGTAGACCCTGGCGGGAGATACGTTACTTC
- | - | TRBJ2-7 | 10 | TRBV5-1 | CASSIYEQYF | TGCGCCAGCAGCATATACGAGCAGTACTTC
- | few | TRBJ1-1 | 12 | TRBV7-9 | CASSLVATEAFF | TGTGCCAGCAGCTTAGTTGCAACTGAAGCTTTCTTT
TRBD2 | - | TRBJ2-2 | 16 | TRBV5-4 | CASSSLESGITGELFF | TGTGCCAGCAGCTCCCTCGAGAGCGGGATCACCGGGGAGCTGTTTTTT
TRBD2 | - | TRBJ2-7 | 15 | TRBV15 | CATSRDTSGSYEQYF | TGTGCCACCAGCAGAGATACTAGCGGGTCCTACGAGCAGTACTTC
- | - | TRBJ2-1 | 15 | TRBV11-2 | CASSFQGNLYNEQFF | TGTGCCAGCAGCTTTCAGGGGAACCTCTACAATGAGCAGTTCTTC
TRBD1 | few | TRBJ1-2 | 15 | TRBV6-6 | CASRTDRGKVDGYTF | TGTGCCAGCAGAACTGACAGGGGGAAGGTCGATGGCTACACCTTC
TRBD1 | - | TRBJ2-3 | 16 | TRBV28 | CASSLTGTGLTDTQYF | TGTGCCAGCAGTTTGACCGGGACAGGGCTCACAGATACGCAGTATTTT
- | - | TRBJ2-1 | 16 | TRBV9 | CASSVERGGYGNEQFF | TGTGCCAGCAGCGTAGAGAGGGGGGGCTATGGGAATGAGCAGTTCTTC
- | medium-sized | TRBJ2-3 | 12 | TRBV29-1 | CSVWGSTDTQYF | TGCAGCGTATGGGGGAGCACAGATACGCAGTATTTT
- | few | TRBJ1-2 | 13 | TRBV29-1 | CSVPDRDDYGYTF | TGCAGCGTTCCTGACCGGGACGACTATGGCTACACCTTC
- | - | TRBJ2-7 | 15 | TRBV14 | CASSQEALFSYEQYF | TGTGCCAGCAGCCAAGAAGCTTTGTTCTCCTACGAGCAGTACTTC
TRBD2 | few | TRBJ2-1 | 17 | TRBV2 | CASSLSSGRNSYNEQFF | TGTGCCAGCAGTTTATCTAGCGGGCGGAACTCCTACAATGAGCAGTTCTTC
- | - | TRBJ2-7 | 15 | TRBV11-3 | CASSSNSAPSGEQYF | TGTGCCAGCAGCTCGAATTCGGCCCCCTCGGGCGAGCAGTACTTC
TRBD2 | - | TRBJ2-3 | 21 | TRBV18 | CASSPSGRSSGSPASTDTQYF | TGTGCCAGCTCACCATCAGGGAGGAGTAGCGGGAGTCCCGCCAGCACAGATACGCAGTATTTT
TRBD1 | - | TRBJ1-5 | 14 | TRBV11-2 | CASSPRGWNQPQHF | TGTGCCAGCAGCCCCAGGGGGTGGAATCAGCCCCAGCATTTT
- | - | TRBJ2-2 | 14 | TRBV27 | CASSLASGTGELFF | TGTGCCAGCAGTTTGGCGAGTGGAACCGGGGAGCTGTTTTTT
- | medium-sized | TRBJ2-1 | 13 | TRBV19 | CASSIGDHNEQFF | TGTGCCAGTAGTATTGGCGACCACAATGAGCAGTTCTTC
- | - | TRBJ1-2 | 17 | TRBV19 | CASSIDVIGVEDYGYTF | TGTGCCAGTAGTATAGATGTGATCGGGGTGGAAGACTATGGCTACACCTTC
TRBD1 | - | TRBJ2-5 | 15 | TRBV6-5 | CASSYYRQGERTQYF | TGTGCCAGCAGTTACTATAGACAGGGAGAACGGACCCAGTACTTC
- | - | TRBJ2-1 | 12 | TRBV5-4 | CASSFRGNEQFF | TGTGCCAGCAGCTTTCGGGGCAATGAGCAGTTCTTC
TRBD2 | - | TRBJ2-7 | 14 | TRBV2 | CASSELAASYEQYF | TGTGCCAGCAGTGAACTAGCGGCCTCCTACGAGCAGTACTTC
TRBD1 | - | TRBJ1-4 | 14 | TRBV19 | CASSSGQGGEKLFF | TGTGCCAGTAGTTCTGGACAGGGAGGAGAAAAACTGTTTTTT
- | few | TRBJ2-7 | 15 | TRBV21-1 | CASSHGGGGVYEQYF | TGTGCCAGCAGTCACGGGGGAGGGGGCGTTTACGAGCAGTACTTC
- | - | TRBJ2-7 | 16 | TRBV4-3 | CASSQGTGTSHYEQYF | TGCGCCAGCAGCCAGGGCACCGGGACCTCACACTACGAGCAGTACTTC
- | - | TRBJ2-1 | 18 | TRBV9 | CASSVPGRGSPSYNEQFF | TGTGCCAGCAGCGTACCAGGCCGGGGGTCCCCCTCCTACAATGAGCAGTTCTTC
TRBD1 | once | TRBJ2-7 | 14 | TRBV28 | CASSLKGQTYEQYF | TGTGCCAGCAGTTTAAAGGGACAGACCTACGAGCAGTACTTC
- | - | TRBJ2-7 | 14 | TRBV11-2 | CASSFGLSSYEQYF | TGTGCCAGCAGCTTCGGATTAAGCTCCTACGAGCAGTACTTC
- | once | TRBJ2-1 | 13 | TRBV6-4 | CASSDSTNNEQFF | TGTGCCAGCAGTGACTCCACCAACAATGAGCAGTTCTTC
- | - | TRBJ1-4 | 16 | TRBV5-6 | CASSWGAESTNEKLFF | TGTGCCAGCAGCTGGGGGGCAGAGTCAACTAATGAAAAACTGTTTTTT
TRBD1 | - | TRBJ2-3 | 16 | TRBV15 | CATSRVETGGPDTQYF | TGTGCCACCAGCAGAGTCGAAACAGGGGGCCCAGATACGCAGTATTTT
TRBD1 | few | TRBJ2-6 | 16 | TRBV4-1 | CASSHPRGPGANVLTF | TGCGCCAGCAGCCACCCCAGGGGGCCTGGGGCCAACGTCCTGACTTTC
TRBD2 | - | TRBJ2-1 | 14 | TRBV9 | CASSGTSGRNEQFF | TGTGCCAGCAGCGGGACTAGCGGGAGGAATGAGCAGTTCTTC
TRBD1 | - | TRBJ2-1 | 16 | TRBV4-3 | CASSPGTGGSYNEQFF | TGCGCCAGCAGCCCAGGGACAGGGGGCTCCTACAATGAGCAGTTCTTC
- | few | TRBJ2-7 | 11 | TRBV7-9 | CASAGSYEQYF | TGTGCCAGCGCGGGGAGCTACGAGCAGTACTTC
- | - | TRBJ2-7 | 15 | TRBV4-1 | CASSQDPGASYEQYF | TGCGCCAGCAGCCAAGATCCCGGGGCTTCCTACGAGCAGTACTTC
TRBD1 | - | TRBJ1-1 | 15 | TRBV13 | CASSATGFRDTEAFF | TGTGCCAGCAGCGCGACAGGGTTTAGGGACACTGAAGCTTTCTTT